The 29 T cell receptor beta chains in this list originate from one sample, sequenced in a study of T cell repertoires in cytomegalovirus infection. TCRdb re-derived calls from the reads in MiXCR, one entry per CDR3 protein. Of 65,000 to 90,000 distinct CDR3 sequences in the sample, 4% are singletons; the top ten hold around 22%. The sample taken for sequencing was PBMCs. The receptors shown here come from a human donor in good health (CMV status not recorded). Some clones in this sample may be carry-over from other donors' samples.

This clonotype was seen more than once but under ten times. This chain joins TRBV7-2 and TRBJ2-3; TRBD2 aligns across 9 bases. This CDR3 contains 14 residues. Germline lookup yields CDR1 SGHTA and CDR2 FQGNSA. J gave up 6 bases and V 5 bases, and 6 bases lay outside the gene matches. The CDR3 spells CASSRGGGGDTQYF. CDR3 DNA: TGTGCCAGCAGCCGCGGCGGGGGGGGGGATACGCAGTATTTT.

This clonotype was observed at least ten times. The gene calls are TRBV6-5 and TRBJ2-1; 7 bases match TRBD1. Trimming took 5 bases from V and 8 from J; bases not matched to a gene: 12. The CDR3 length is 15 residues. Germline-derived CDR1 and CDR2 are MNHEY and SVGAGI. The CDR3 sequence: CASSRTGSRRDEQFF. CDR3 DNA sequence: TGTGCCAGCAGTCGGACAGGCTCTCGACGCGATGAGCAGTTCTTC.

This clonotype was detected ten times or more. The chain is built from TRBV11-2 and TRBJ1-2; tentatively, D is TRBD1 (5 bases). V lost 1 base and J lost 6, with 15 bases in between. CDR3 length: 15 amino acids. Germline CDR1 SGHAT, CDR2 FQNNGV. CDR3 DNA: TGTGCCAGCAGCTTAGCCCGACCACAGGAAAATGGCTACACCTTC. Amino acid sequence: CASSLARPQENGYTF.

This clonotype was counted at least ten times. The chain carries TRBV7-2 and TRBJ2-5; TRBD2 aligns across 8 bases. This CDR3 comprises 16 residues. Per germline, CDR1 SGHTA and CDR2 FQGNSA. J lost 5 bases, V lost 1 base, and 9 bases had no gene match. Here the CDR3 DNA reads TGTGCCAGCAGCTTAGGGCTAGCGGGCGAATTTGAGACCCAGTACTTC. Translated, it gives CASSLGLAGEFETQYF.

The chain recombines TRBV7-2 with TRBJ2-1, with TRBD2 matching 7 bases. Germline V gene sequence: CDR1 SGHTA, CDR2 FQGNSA. V gave up 5 bases and J gave up 7 bases; unmatched junction bases: 11. CDR3 length equals 15 residues. The DNA of the CDR3 is TGTGCCAGCAGCCCCTCGGCGGGAGCAAGGAATGAGCAGTTCTTC. It codes for CASSPSAGARNEQFF.

This clonotype was detected ten times or more. The chain couples TRBV7-6 to TRBJ2-7; possible D gene TRBD2, 6 bases. V gave up 5 bases and J gave up 2 bases, with 19 bases separating them. This CDR3 contains 16 residues. CDR1 is SGHVS, CDR2 FNYEAQ, per germline. The CDR3 nucleotides are TGTGCCAGCAGCAGACTATCCGGGACTGGGGCCTACGAGCAGTACTTC. This codes for CASSRLSGTGAYEQYF.

This clonotype has a count of ten or more. This sequence joins TRBV7-4 and TRBJ2-5; 10 bases are shared with TRBD2. After removal of 4 bases from V and 5 bases from J, the junction contained 4 bases not matched to a gene. The CDR3 is 14 amino acids. Germline V lookup: CDR1 SGHVT, CDR2 SQSDAQ. The CDR3: CASSSSGSRETQYF. The CDR3 DNA follows: TGTGCCAGCAGCTCTAGCGGGAGTAGGGAGACCCAGTACTTC.

This clonotype was counted many times. The chain combines TRBV7-8 with TRBJ2-7, with TRBD2 matching 11 bases. Germline V gene lookup returns CDR1 SGHVS and CDR2 FQNEAQ. CDR3 length: 15 residues. The V and J ends lost 5 bases and 0 bases, in that order; junction bases with no gene match: 3. In DNA form, the CDR3 reads TGTGCCAGCAGCCTCGGGACTAGCGGCTCCTACGAGCAGTACTTC. Its translation is CASSLGTSGSYEQYF.

This clonotype was seen ten or more times. The gene calls are TRBV6-2 or TRBV6-3 and TRBJ2-3, with unresolved D. Germline loops: CDR1 MNHEY, CDR2 SVGEGT. V was shortened by 8 bases and J by 4 bases, with 13 bases between the two germline ends. The CDR3 covers 13 residues. This CDR3 is CASGGSRADTQYF. The CDR3 region has the DNA TGTGCCAGCGGTGGTAGTCGAGCAGATACGCAGTATTTT.

In the case of this clonotype: This likely comes from a read error, as the CDR3 has no conserved phenylalanine or tryptophan at its end. Because the CDR3's place on the DNA is in doubt, the DNA is left out and the CDR3 is given as listed by TCRdb. The rearrangement joins TRBV7-2 to TRBJ2-1; no DNA check was done on the table's D call, TRBD1. The length of the CDR3 is 15 amino acids, counting both ends. The germline V gene has CDR1 SGHTA and CDR2 FQGNSA. The CDR3 spells CASSSPGGSVPEQLL.

This clonotype was detected ten times or more. The chain couples TRBV7-8 to TRBJ2-3, with no clear D. The CDR3 sequence is 12 residues long. The germline V and J ends were trimmed by 4 bases and 2 bases, with 4 bases remaining between them. Per the germline V gene, CDR1 is SGHVS and CDR2 is FQNEAQ. The CDR3 is CASSSHTDTQYF. CDR3 DNA: TGTGCCAGCAGCTCCCACACAGATACGCAGTATTTT.

This clonotype appeared many times. The V call is TRBV7-9, the J call TRBJ2-1, with TRBD2 matching 8 bases. V shed 4 bases, J shed 0 bases, and the junction held 11 bases outside the gene matches. Germline V gene lookup returns CDR1 SEHNR and CDR2 FQNEAQ (reference sequence). The CDR3 spans 18 residues. The CDR3 loop reads CASSSGTSFGSSYNEQFF. The CDR3, as DNA: TGTGCCAGCAGCTCCGGGACTAGTTTCGGGAGCTCCTACAATGAGCAGTTCTTC.

On this clonotype itself: No conserved phenylalanine or tryptophan is present at the end of the CDR3, so a read error is the likely explanation. It is unclear where the CDR3 begins or ends on the DNA, so no DNA is shown, and the CDR3 is as TCRdb lists it. The chain has TRBV6-6 and TRBJ1-5; the D call TRBD1 from the table was never checked on the DNA. The CDR3 is 13 residues long, counting both termini. Germline lookup yields CDR1 MNHNY and CDR2 SVGAGI (reference sequence). CDR3 protein: CASGRDSNQPQQG.

This clonotype was counted ten times or more. The CDR3 DNA reads TGTGCCAGCAGCTTAAAACAGATTAAAGAGACCCAGTACTTC. It translates to CASSLKQIKETQYF. The chain has TRBV7-2 and TRBJ2-5; D gene unclear. V was shortened by 2 bases and J by 3 bases, with 10 bases between the two germline ends. The CDR3 extends over 14 amino acids. CDR1 and CDR2 (germline): SGHTA, FQGNSA.

This clonotype was detected ten times or more. The rearrangement uses TRBV7-2 and TRBJ2-7; no firm D call. The V gene's germline CDR1 is SGHTA and CDR2 FQGNSA. The V gene lost 1 base and the J gene lost 6 bases, with 7 bases spanning the gap. CDR3 length: 12 amino acids. The CDR3 coding sequence is TGTGCCAGCAGCTTAGTGGGCCCCGAGCAGTACTTC. Translation gives CASSLVGPEQYF.

This clonotype was recorded many times. This chain joins TRBV7-2 and TRBJ1-1; 7 bases are a match to TRBD1. The CDR3 length is 15 residues. The ends lost 1 base at V and 3 bases at J; junction bases unmatched: 5. Germline V lookup: CDR1 SGHTA, CDR2 FQGNSA. The CDR3 spells CASSLVGGKDTEAFF. The CDR3 bases are TGTGCCAGCAGCTTAGTAGGGGGCAAGGACACTGAAGCTTTCTTT.

There are many counts of this clonotype. The CDR3 DNA sequence: TGTGCCAGCGGAAATGGAAACACCATATATTTT. It encodes CASGNGNTIYF. J is TRBJ1-3 and V is TRBV6-2 or TRBV6-3, with D hard to call. Looked up from germline, CDR1 is MNHEY and CDR2 is SVGEGT. The CDR3 is 11 amino acids. The V end lost 8 bases, the J end lost 3 bases, and 5 bases lay between the germline ends.

In its sample, this clonotype was seen many times. V usage is TRBV7-2 and J usage is TRBJ2-7, with D unclear. The CDR3 spans 13 residues. Germline V gene lookup returns CDR1 SGHTA and CDR2 FQGNSA. The germline V and J ends were trimmed by 1 base and 4 bases, with 8 bases remaining between them. CDR3 nucleotides: TGTGCCAGCAGCTTAGGGGGAATTTACGAGCAGTACTTC. The encoded protein is CASSLGGIYEQYF.

This clonotype was observed many times. The chain carries TRBV6-5 and TRBJ2-3, with 7 nucleotides matching TRBD2. CDR3 length: 13 residues. Germline CDR1 and CDR2: MNHEY and SVGAGI. After removal of 2 bases from V and 10 bases from J, the junction contained 6 bases not matched to a gene. CDR3 DNA sequence: TGTGCCAGCAGTTACGACGGGGGGTATGCGCAGTATTTT. Translated, it gives CASSYDGGYAQYF.

The table lists this clonotype with many counts. The chain combines TRBV7-2 with TRBJ2-1; the match to TRBD2 covers 7 bases. With V trimmed by 5 bases and J by 4 bases, 8 bases remained unmatched. This CDR3 comprises 15 residues. Germline V CDR1 and CDR2: SGHTA, FQGNSA. CDR3 nucleotides: TGTGCCAGCAGCCGCGGGAGCCCTCAATACAATGAGCAGTTCTTC. This sequence encodes CASSRGSPQYNEQFF.

This clonotype was seen repeatedly, ten times or more. The CDR3 coding sequence is TGTGCCAGCAGCATCGCAGGGTCTAACACCGGGGAGCTGTTTTTT. Translating gives CASSIAGSNTGELFF. This chain links TRBV7-2 with TRBJ2-2, with D possibly TRBD1 on 5 matching bases. There are 15 residues in the CDR3. V lost 5 bases and J 2 bases, leaving 12 bases between the germline ends. Germline CDR1 reads SGHTA; CDR2 reads FQGNSA.

The table lists this clonotype with many counts. The chain carries TRBV6-5 and TRBJ2-2; D uncertain. V was shortened by 2 bases and J by 0 bases, with 10 bases between the two germline ends. This CDR3 is 16 amino acids long. CDR1 is MNHEY, CDR2 SVGAGI, per germline. CDR3 residues: CASSYRWITNTGELFF. For the CDR3, the DNA is TGTGCCAGCAGTTACCGATGGATAACGAACACCGGGGAGCTGTTTTTT.

This clonotype was recorded at least ten times. This chain links TRBV7-8 with TRBJ1-1; the D gene is possibly TRBD1 (5 bases). CDR1 is SGHVS and CDR2 is FQNEAQ in the germline V gene. CDR3 length: 14 amino acids. V lost 2 bases and J 5 bases, leaving 12 bases between the germline ends. This chain's CDR3 is CASSLSRGGTEAFF. The CDR3 DNA reads as TGTGCCAGCAGCTTATCGAGGGGAGGGACTGAAGCTTTCTTT. Variable domain in full (rest from reference TRBV7-8 and TRBJ1-1): GAGVSQSPRYKVAKRGQDVALRCDPISGHVSLFWYQQALGQGPEFLTYFQNEAQLDKSGLPSDRFFAERPEGSVSTLKIQRTQQEDSAVYLCASSLSRGGTEAFFGQGTRLTVV.

This clonotype was picked up many times. This chain joins TRBV7-2 and TRBJ1-2, with TRBD1 matching 7 bases. The junction had 9 bases not matched to a gene; V was cut back by 5 bases and J by 6 bases. In germline, CDR1 is SGHTA, CDR2 FQGNSA. This CDR3 has 14 residues. This chain's CDR3 is CASSPRQGIDGYTF. Written as DNA, the CDR3 is TGTGCCAGCAGCCCGAGACAGGGAATCGATGGCTACACCTTC.

This clonotype was picked up many times. The chain employs TRBV7-3 and TRBJ2-3, with TRBD1 matching 12 bases. V trimming: 5 bases; J trimming: 5 bases; junction bases outside the gene matches: 2. CDR1 and CDR2 (germline): SGHTA, FQGTGA. The CDR3 has 14 amino acids. CDR3 residues: CASSRDRGQDTQYF. CDR3 bases: TGTGCCAGCAGCCGGGACAGGGGGCAAGATACGCAGTATTTT.

This clonotype was detected many times. The chain joins TRBV10-3 to TRBJ2-2, with D perhaps matching TRBD2 (6 bases). The V end was cut by 6 bases, the J end by 0 bases, with 8 bases between. This CDR3 is 14 amino acids long. The germline V gene encodes CDR1 ENHRY and CDR2 SYGVKD. In nucleotides, the CDR3 is TGTGCCATCAGACGGGAGTCGAACACCGGGGAGCTGTTTTTT. This gives the protein CAIRRESNTGELFF.

This clonotype was counted ten times or more. The V call is TRBV7-2, the J call TRBJ1-5, with no clear D. Germline V gene sequence: CDR1 SGHTA, CDR2 FQGNSA. The CDR3 contains 15 residues. V dropped 2 bases and J dropped 4 bases, with 12 bases sitting between them. The CDR3 loop reads CASSLSPGGNQPQHF. In DNA form, the CDR3 reads TGTGCCAGCAGCTTATCGCCCGGAGGGAATCAGCCCCAGCATTTT.

This clonotype was recorded at least ten times. The chain has TRBV6-1 and TRBJ1-5, with D tentatively TRBD1 (5 bases). Germline values: CDR1 MNHNS, CDR2 SASEGT. Trimming removed 8 bases from V and 2 bases from J, with 19 bases in between. The CDR3 is 16 residues long. The CDR3 is CASVVGTGSRNQPQHF. DNA for the CDR3: TGTGCCAGCGTTGTAGGGACGGGCAGCCGCAATCAGCCCCAGCATTTT.

This clonotype was observed many times. The chain recombines TRBV7-2 with TRBJ1-4; D not resolved. Germline V gives CDR1 SGHTA, CDR2 FQGNSA. This CDR3 comprises 14 residues. V gave up 5 bases and J gave up 8 bases, with 15 bases separating them. CDR3 bases: TGTGCCAGCAGCCTGTATACGGAACCGGAAAAACTGTTTTTT. This gives the protein CASSLYTEPEKLFF.